This T cell receptor (beta chain) was retrieved from a study of cytomegalovirus exposure and HLA in healthy donors. General study results and limits: Three chains linked to CMV were shown in vitro to be specific for CMV antigens. Subsequent analysis showed first-cohort TCR clusters tending to co-occur in approximately 120 validation repertoires.

The table came from immunoSEQ multiplex PCR; TCRdb's copy has only in-frame clones and leaves some out. Of approximately 240,000 clones listed, around nine tenths are singletons. Trimming took off 2 bases at V and 8 bases at J, with 12 bases between the two ends. Germline V lookup: CDR1 GTSNPN, CDR2 SVGIG (reference sequence). The CDR3 is 12 amino acids. This clone was detected only once. Its antigen is as yet unknown. Sequencing input: PBMCs. The V gene is TRBV30, the J gene TRBJ1-1; tentatively, D is TRBD1 (5 bases). This clonotype was obtained from a woman aged 18 to 35 in good health and CMV-seronegative. CDR3 loop: CAWSWEDKEAFF. CDR3 sequence (DNA): TGTGCCTGGAGTTGGGAGGACAAAGAAGCTTTCTTT.